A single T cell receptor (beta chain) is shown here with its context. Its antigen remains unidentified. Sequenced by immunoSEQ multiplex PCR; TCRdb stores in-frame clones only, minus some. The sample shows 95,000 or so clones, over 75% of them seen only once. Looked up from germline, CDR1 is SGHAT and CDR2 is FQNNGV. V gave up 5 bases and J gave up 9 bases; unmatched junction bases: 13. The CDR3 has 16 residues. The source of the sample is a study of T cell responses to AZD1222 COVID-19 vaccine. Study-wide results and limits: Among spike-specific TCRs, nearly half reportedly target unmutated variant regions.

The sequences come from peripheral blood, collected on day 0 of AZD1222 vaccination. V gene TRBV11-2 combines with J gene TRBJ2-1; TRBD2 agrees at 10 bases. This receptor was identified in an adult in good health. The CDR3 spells CASSAGIAGGGTEQFF. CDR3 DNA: TGTGCCAGCAGCGCCGGGATAGCGGGGGGCGGGACTGAGCAGTTCTTC. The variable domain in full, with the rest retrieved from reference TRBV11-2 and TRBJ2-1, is EAGVAQSPRYKIIEKRQSVAFWCNPISGHATLYWYQQILGQGPKLLIQFQNNGVVDDSQLPKDRFSAERLKGVDSTLKIQPAKLEDSAVYLCASSAGIAGGGTEQFFGPGTRLTVL.